The rows below give T cell receptor beta chains drawn from one sample of a study of cytomegalovirus exposure and HLA in healthy donors. The data were produced by immunoSEQ multiplex PCR, yet TCRdb's version contains in-frame clones alone and is incomplete. The data contain about 110,000 clones, over 65% of them singletons. The sequenced sample was PBMCs. These receptors originate from a man aged 25 to 40 in good health and CMV-seropositive. CDR3s include the opening cysteine and the closing phenylalanine or tryptophan. The D gene is left open where the match is weak. Not all rows give a size; the values are once, few, many and, for expanded clones, a class.

d_gene	abundance	v_gene	j_gene	CDR3nt	CDR3aa
.	.	TRBV2	TRBJ2-7	TGTGCCAGCAGCCAACAGGGCTACGAGCAGTACTTC	CASSQQGYEQYF
TRBD2	.	TRBV4-3	TRBJ2-1	TGCGCCAGCAGCCGAAATCCCGGGACTAGCGGTAACAATGAGCAGTTCTTC	CASSRNPGTSGNNEQFF
.	.	TRBV18	TRBJ1-1	TGTGCCAGCTCACCAGGGGAGGGCACTGAAGCTTTCTTT	CASSPGEGTEAFF
.	.	TRBV7-8	TRBJ1-4	TGTGCCAGCAGCTTACAGGGCAGTACTGGTGAAAAACTGTTTTTT	CASSLQGSTGEKLFF
TRBD1	.	TRBV10-3	TRBJ1-4	TGTGCCATCACTCGGACAGGGGGAGTCGAAGAAAAACTGTTTTTT	CAITRTGGVEEKLFF
TRBD2	.	TRBV18	TRBJ2-1	TGTGCCGCTCGGGGGGAGAAAAGCAATGAGCAGTTCTTC	CAARGEKSNEQFF
.	.	TRBV30	TRBJ1-6	TGTGCCTGGAGTGAGGCAGGCCCCAGAAATTCACCCCTCCACTTT	CAWSEAGPRNSPLHF
TRBD1	few	TRBV11-3	TRBJ2-2	TGTGCCAGCAGCTTAGATCAAGGGGGCAGCGCGAACACCGGGGAGCTGTTTTTT	CASSLDQGGSANTGELFF
TRBD1	.	TRBV11-3	TRBJ1-5	TGTGCCAGCAGCTTAGAGACAGGGGGGAATCAGCCCCAGCATTTT	CASSLETGGNQPQHF
.	.	TRBV7-2	TRBJ1-2	TGTGCCAGCAGCCTCCGACACTCTCGGGAGGGTGGCTACACCTTC	CASSLRHSREGGYTF
.	few	TRBV7-2	TRBJ1-3	TGTGCCAGCAGCTTTTTCCAGGGCTCTGGAAACACCATATATTTT	CASSFFQGSGNTIYF
TRBD1	.	TRBV28	TRBJ2-7	TGTGCCAGCAGGACCGGACAGGGCTACGAGCAGTACTTC	CASRTGQGYEQYF
.	.	TRBV30	TRBJ1-2	TGTGCCTGGATGACACCTTCCAACTATGGCTACACCTTC	CAWMTPSNYGYTF
.	.	TRBV9	TRBJ2-7	TGTGCCAGCAGCGTACGGGCTAGCGCTAGCGAGCAGTACTTC	CASSVRASASEQYF
.	.	TRBV28	TRBJ1-2	TGTGCCAGCAGTGGGCTGCGGGCACAGGGTCTCAGCTACACCTTC	CASSGLRAQGLSYTF
TRBD1	.	TRBV10-3	TRBJ2-5	TGTGCCATCAGACCGGGACAGGGCTCCAAGACCCAGTACTTC	CAIRPGQGSKTQYF
TRBD2	.	TRBV4-3	TRBJ2-1	TGCGCCAGCAGCCAAACTAGCGGGGGGCTTTACAATGAGCAGTTCTTC	CASSQTSGGLYNEQFF
TRBD1	.	TRBV27	TRBJ2-1	TGTGCCAGCAGTTTAGAAGGGGGCCCTATGAATGAGCAGTTCTTC	CASSLEGGPMNEQFF
.	.	TRBV10-3	TRBJ2-1	TGTGCCATCAAAGAAACAGGGAACTACAATGAGCAGTTCTTC	CAIKETGNYNEQFF
TRBD1	.	TRBV28	TRBJ1-5	TGTGCCAGCAGCCGAGGACAGGGCAATCAGCCCCAGCATTTT	CASSRGQGNQPQHF
.	.	TRBV19	TRBJ2-1	TGTGCCAGTAGTACTCCCAGGGTTACGGACAATGAGCAGTTCTTC	CASSTPRVTDNEQFF
TRBD2	.	TRBV28	TRBJ2-1	TGTGCCAGCACAATGAGCGGGGATGAGCAGTTCTTC	CASTMSGDEQFF
.	.	TRBV11-2	TRBJ2-5	TGTGCCAGCAGCTCCCGCGCGAGCCTACAAGAGACCCAGTACTTC	CASSSRASLQETQYF
.	.	TRBV5-1	TRBJ2-6	TGCGCCAGCAGGCCACTTGGACAGTACAGCTCTGGGGCCAACGTCCTGACTTTC	CASRPLGQYSSGANVLTF
.	few	TRBV7-2	TRBJ1-2	TGTGCCAGCAGCTTAGCCCCGGCGGGGTATGGCTACACCTTC	CASSLAPAGYGYTF
.	once	TRBV7-6	TRBJ1-4	TGTGCCAGCACACCTCTAGGGGCCCTGGGCGCTAATGAAAAACTGTTTTTT	CASTPLGALGANEKLFF
.	.	TRBV5-4	TRBJ2-7	TGTGCCAGCAGCTTTATTAGCGGCAACTACGAGCAGTACTTC	CASSFISGNYEQYF
TRBD1	.	TRBV18	TRBJ1-5	TGTGCCAGCTCACCGGCGGCAGGGGGGAATCAGCCCCAGCATTTT	CASSPAAGGNQPQHF
TRBD1	.	TRBV19	TRBJ1-6	TGTGCCAGTAGTATCGACAGGGTGAATTCACCCCTCCACTTT	CASSIDRVNSPLHF
TRBD1	.	TRBV5-5	TRBJ2-7	TGTGCCAGCAGCTTGGGGGTTTTAGGGACAGTGGACTACGAGCAGTACTTC	CASSLGVLGTVDYEQYF
.	.	TRBV9	TRBJ1-1	TGTGCCAGCAGCGGGGAGGGGAGGGGTTCAGAAGCTTTCTTT	CASSGEGRGSEAFF
TRBD2	once	TRBV2	TRBJ2-3	TGTGCCAGCCGACTAGCGGGGGGAGGAGATACGCAGTATTTT	CASRLAGGGDTQYF
TRBD1	.	TRBV5-1	TRBJ2-1	TGCGCCAGCAGCCCGGGACAGGTTCAAGGGCAGTTCTTC	CASSPGQVQGQFF
.	.	TRBV27	TRBJ1-3	TGTGCCAGCAGTACAACAGGGCCAGGAAACACCATATATTTT	CASSTTGPGNTIYF